This TCR beta chain was identified in a study of blood T cell repertoires in COVID-19. About the research overall: There were acute and convalescent COVID-19 samples, and they came from the United States, Italy and Spain. PBMCs, B-cell-depleted T cells, or T cells were the source of the cDNA or gDNA that made up the material.

The Seattle site enrolled patients during active infection and followed them longitudinally. V was trimmed by 2 bases and J by 9 bases, leaving 14 bases between them. The CDR3 covers 14 residues. Germline-derived CDR1 and CDR2 are SGHTA and FQGTGA. Original processing notes: Amplification with reference gene primers provided the estimates of nucleated cell counts. The table came from immunoSEQ multiplex PCR; TCRdb's copy has only in-frame clones and leaves some out. V and J calls and clone size come straight from that table; D and trimming were deduced from the DNA. This sample carries about 160,000 clones, roughly 82% of them seen once, and the ten largest clones take roughly 7%.

The chain recombines TRBV7-3 with TRBJ2-1, with a possible D match to TRBD1 (5 bases). The receptor was isolated from a woman aged 40 to 55 with COVID-19, enrolled during active disease. The sequenced sample was peripheral blood. CDR3 sequence: CASSLDSLGSEQFF. Written as DNA, the CDR3 is TGTGCCAGCAGCTTAGACAGTTTAGGGTCTGAGCAGTTCTTC.